The 24 T cell receptor beta chains below all came from one sample that was sequenced in a study of cytotoxic CD8 clonotypes in ibrutinib-treated CLL. Data came from immunoSEQ multiplex PCR; TCRdb stores just in-frame clones and leaves some out. Of a few hundred thousand clones in the sample, about 80% were seen once. The sequencing here drew on PBMCs, taken before ibrutinib treatment. The receptors were gathered from a human donor with chronic lymphocytic leukemia.

The J gene is TRBJ1-2, the V gene TRBV5-1; 8 bases are shared with TRBD1. CDR1 and CDR2 from the germline V gene are SGHRS and YFSETQ. J gave up 2 bases and V 4 bases, and 7 bases lay outside the gene matches. CDR3 length: 15 residues. CDR3 DNA: TGCGCCAGCAGCGCGAGCAGGGGGCGAAACTATGGCTACACCTTC. Protein: CASSASRGRNYGYTF.

This clone has a single count. This sequence joins TRBV2 and TRBJ2-5, with 7 bases that match TRBD1. Germline V gives CDR1 SNHLY, CDR2 FYNNEI. Trimming cost V 6 bases and J 4 bases; bases outside gene matches: 2. This CDR3 is built from 12 residues. Here the CDR3 DNA reads TGTGCCAGCAGCGGGACAGCAGAGACCCAGTACTTC. Translating it yields CASSGTAETQYF.

This sequence joins TRBV7-6 and TRBJ2-1, with TRBD2 identical over 13 bases. The germline CDR1 and CDR2 sequences are SGHVS and FNYEAQ. V shed 3 bases and J 9 bases; nucleotides not matched to a gene: 8. The CDR3 contains 16 residues. The CDR3 DNA follows: TGTGCCAGCAGCTTTAGTCGGACTAGCGGGAGTAGTGAGCAGTTCTTC. This gives the protein CASSFSRTSGSSEQFF.

The V call is TRBV5-1, the J call TRBJ2-7, with 11 bases matching TRBD2. CDR3 length: 17 residues. V lost 0 bases, J lost 4 bases, and 9 bases stayed unmatched. From germline, CDR1 is SGHRS and CDR2 YFSETQ. CDR3 residues: CASSLGSVGTSGYEQYF. The CDR3 nucleotides are TGCGCCAGCAGCTTGGGGTCGGTGGGGACTAGCGGATACGAGCAGTACTTC.

The chain combines TRBV13 with TRBJ2-1; D may be TRBD2 (6 bases). The CDR3 covers 17 residues. Between the trimmed V and J ends, which lost 0 bases and 5 bases, there was a span of 17 bases. Germline CDR1 reads PRHDT; CDR2 reads FYEKMQ (reference sequence). This chain's CDR3 is CASSLGLRRGAHNEQFF. CDR3 bases: TGTGCCAGCAGCTTAGGCCTAAGGCGGGGAGCCCACAATGAGCAGTTCTTC.

The V and J genes are TRBV7-7 and TRBJ2-5; no clear D. V lost 1 base to trimming and J lost 3 bases, with 6 bases between them. The CDR3 length is 13 residues. Germline loops: CDR1 SSHAT, CDR2 FNYEAQ (reference sequence). The CDR3 DNA reads as TGTGCCAGCAGCTTAGGCCCCGAAGAGACCCAGTACTTC. Its translation is CASSLGPEETQYF.

DNA for the CDR3: TGCGCCAGCAGCTTCTTTGGAGAGCCAAACACCGGGGAGCTGTTTTTT. It is translated as CASSFFGEPNTGELFF. The gene calls are TRBV5-1 and TRBJ2-2; D gene uncertain. CDR1 and CDR2 (germline): SGHRS, YFSETQ. The CDR3 contains 16 residues. V lost 2 bases and J 2 bases, leaving 13 bases between the germline ends. Full variable domain (missing parts from reference TRBV5-1 and TRBJ2-2): KAGVTQTPRYLIKTRGQQVTLSCSPISGHRSVSWYQQTPGQGLQFLFEYFSETQRNKGNFPGRFSGRQFSNSRSEMNVSTLELGDSALYLCASSFFGEPNTGELFFGEGSRLTVL.

V and J are TRBV4-3 and TRBJ2-3; 9 nucleotides agree with TRBD1. The CDR3 loop spans 15 amino acids. Germline CDR1 is LGHNA and CDR2 is YSLEER. V shed 1 base, J shed 4 bases, and the junction held 3 bases outside the gene matches. The chain's CDR3 is CASSQVGTGSDTQYF. Here the CDR3 DNA reads TGCGCCAGCAGCCAAGTTGGGACAGGGTCAGATACGCAGTATTTT.

The rearrangement uses TRBV5-4 and TRBJ2-3; D may be TRBD1 (5 bases). V was trimmed by 6 bases and J by 2 bases, leaving 16 bases between them. Germline V lookup: CDR1 SGHNT, CDR2 YYREEE (reference sequence). The CDR3 sequence is 15 residues long. The CDR3 spells CASTRGVSPTDTQYF. CDR3 sequence (DNA): TGTGCCAGCACAAGGGGTGTCTCCCCCACAGATACGCAGTATTTT.

This clone was recorded once. This chain's CDR3 is CASSPSGLAGFQETQYF. In DNA, the CDR3 is TGCGCCAGCAGCCCCTCTGGTTTAGCGGGGTTCCAAGAGACCCAGTACTTC. This rearrangement joins TRBV5-1 to TRBJ2-5, with 8 bases fitting TRBD2. The V gene's germline CDR1 is SGHRS and CDR2 YFSETQ. This CDR3 is built from 17 residues. J lost 1 base, V lost 4 bases, and 12 bases had no gene match.

This clone was seen just once. This chain links TRBV5-4 with TRBJ1-2; 8 bases match TRBD1. The CDR3 loop spans 13 amino acids. V lost 2 bases and J lost 4; bases outside the gene matches: 1. Germline V CDR1 and CDR2: SGHNT, YYREEE (reference sequence). This CDR3 is CASSFQGAYGYTF. For the CDR3, the DNA is TGTGCCAGCAGCTTTCAGGGGGCCTATGGCTACACCTTC.

This clone was counted a few times. The chain carries TRBV7-9 and TRBJ2-3; 11 bases are shared with TRBD1. The V segment lost 6 bases and the J segment 5 bases; nucleotides outside the gene matches: 13. The CDR3 has 17 amino acids. The germline V gene has CDR1 SEHNR and CDR2 FQNEAQ (reference sequence). DNA for the CDR3: TGTGCCAGCAGACAACCCCTCGGACAGGGGGCAAGAGATACGCAGTATTTT. Protein sequence: CASRQPLGQGARDTQYF.

The CDR3 region has the DNA TGTGCCAGCAGTTTGTTCCGGGACTATCGGCAAGAGACCCAGTACTTC. Protein sequence: CASSLFRDYRQETQYF. J is TRBJ2-5 and V is TRBV28, with 7 nucleotides matching TRBD2. V lost 3 bases, J lost 2 bases, and 9 bases stayed unmatched. CDR3 length equals 16 residues. Germline V gives CDR1 MDHEN, CDR2 SYDVKM.

The rearrangement links TRBV7-2 to TRBJ2-7; D may be TRBD1 (6 bases). Germline V CDR1 and CDR2: SGHTA, FQGNSA. Deletions cut 5 bases from V and 5 bases from J, with 13 bases between. The CDR3 is 13 amino acids. CDR3 sequence: CASSPARQDEQYF. The CDR3 nucleotides read TGTGCCAGCAGCCCCGCTCGACAGGACGAGCAGTACTTC.

CDR3 in DNA: TGCAGCGTTGAAGAGGGACAGGGGGCGGTCAATGAGCAGTTCTTC. It translates to CSVEEGQGAVNEQFF. The chain links TRBV29-1 to TRBJ2-1, with 12 bases lining up with TRBD1. With V trimmed by 0 bases and J by 6 bases, 3 bases remained unmatched. This CDR3 contains 15 residues. The germline V gene has CDR1 SQVTM and CDR2 ANQGSEA.

V gene TRBV9 combines with J gene TRBJ2-5, with TRBD2 as a possible D gene (5 bases). V was clipped by 3 bases and J by 4 bases, with 19 bases between them. The CDR3 consists of 16 residues. From germline, CDR1 is SGDLS and CDR2 YYNGEE. The CDR3: CASSERSLDGGETQYF. The CDR3 DNA is TGTGCCAGCAGCGAGAGATCCCTTGACGGAGGAGAGACCCAGTACTTC. Filled out from reference TRBV9 and TRBJ2-5, the complete variable domain reads DSGVTQTPKHLITATGQRVTLRCSPRSGDLSVYWYQQSLDQGLQFLIQYYNGEERAKGNILERFSAQQFPDLHSELNLSSLELGDSALYFCASSERSLDGGETQYFGPGTRLLVL.

The genes are TRBV14 and TRBJ2-7; the D is unclear. The CDR3 covers 12 residues. V gave up 0 bases and J gave up 6 bases, with 6 bases separating them. Germline CDR1 and CDR2: SGHDN and FVKESK. The CDR3 bases are TGTGCCAGCAGCCAAGAGGAGTCCGAGCAGTACTTC. Translation: CASSQEESEQYF.

The CDR3 protein is CASSLPLAGGADTQYF. In nucleotides, the CDR3 is TGTGCCAGCAGCTTACCATTAGCGGGAGGAGCAGATACGCAGTATTTT. The chain joins TRBV5-4 to TRBJ2-3; 10 bases are a match to TRBD2. The CDR3 covers 16 residues. Per the germline V gene, CDR1 is SGHNT and CDR2 is YYREEE (reference sequence). V gave up 2 bases and J gave up 4 bases; unmatched junction bases: 7.

The chain links TRBV27 to TRBJ2-1, with 13 bases identical to TRBD2. This CDR3 spans 15 amino acids. Germline V gene sequence: CDR1 MNHEY, CDR2 SMNVEV (reference sequence). The V and J ends lost 5 bases and 6 bases, in that order; junction bases with no gene match: 4. For the CDR3, the DNA is TGTGCCAGCAGTATCGGGACTAGCGGGACCAATGAGCAGTTCTTC. As protein: CASSIGTSGTNEQFF.

Worth noting for this clone: The junction does not match germline at one end; this may be a read error. The chain joins TRBV7-7 to TRBJ2-1, with 7 bases aligning to TRBD2. This CDR3 has 15 amino acids. Germline assignment: CDR1 SSHAT and CDR2 FNYEAQ (reference sequence). For the CDR3, the DNA is TGTGCTAGCAGCTACACTAGCGACTCCTACAATGAGCAGTTCTTC. Translation: CASSYTSDSYNEQFF.

The chain carries TRBV15 and TRBJ1-4, with 7 bases that match TRBD1. This CDR3 is 15 amino acids long. The germline CDR1 and CDR2 sequences are LNHNV and YYDKDF (reference sequence). With V trimmed by 4 bases and J by 6 bases, 8 bases remained unmatched. CDR3 amino acids: CATSTGPGGDEKLFF. CDR3 nucleotide sequence: TGTGCCACCAGCACAGGTCCAGGGGGAGATGAAAAACTGTTTTTT.

This clone came up a few times. The V and J genes are TRBV2 and TRBJ1-5; D gene ambiguous. Trimming cost V 4 bases and J 7 bases, with 11 bases left between them. The CDR3 length is 13 residues. CDR1 is SNHLY, CDR2 FYNNEI, per germline. The DNA of the CDR3 is TGTGCCAGCAGTGTGTCAGATAGCCAGCCCCAGCATTTT. This codes for CASSVSDSQPQHF.

This clone was seen just once. The chain joins TRBV7-8 to TRBJ2-7, with 7 bases matching TRBD2. The germline V gene encodes CDR1 SGHVS and CDR2 FQNEAQ. V lost 5 bases and J lost 2; bases outside the gene matches: 6. CDR3 length equals 14 residues. The CDR3 here is CASSQWTRAYEQYF. The CDR3 DNA follows: TGTGCCAGCAGCCAGTGGACTAGAGCCTACGAGCAGTACTTC.

J is TRBJ2-6 and V is TRBV4-2; weak D call: TRBD1 (6 bases). In germline, CDR1 is LGHNA, CDR2 YNFKEQ. The V gene lost 0 bases and the J gene lost 2 bases, with 8 bases spanning the gap. The CDR3 has 16 residues. CDR3 nucleotides: TGTGCCAGCAGCCAAGATAAGGGGGCTGGGGCCAACGTCCTGACTTTC. Translation gives CASSQDKGAGANVLTF.